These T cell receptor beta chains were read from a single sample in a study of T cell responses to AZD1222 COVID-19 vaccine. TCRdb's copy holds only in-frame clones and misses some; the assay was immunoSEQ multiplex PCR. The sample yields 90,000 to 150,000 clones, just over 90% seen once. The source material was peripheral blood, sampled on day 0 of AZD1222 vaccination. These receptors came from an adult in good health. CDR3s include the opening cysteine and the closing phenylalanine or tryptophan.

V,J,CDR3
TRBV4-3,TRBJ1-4,CASSQDGTGNEKLFF
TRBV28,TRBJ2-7,CASSSPGQGEYSGLYEQYF
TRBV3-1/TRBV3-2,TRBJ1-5,CASSQDSQDRPQHF
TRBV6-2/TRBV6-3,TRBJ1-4,CASSYIQGTGEKLFF
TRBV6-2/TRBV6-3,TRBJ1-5,CASSYRGHQPQHF
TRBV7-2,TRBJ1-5,CASSLGQTGNQPQHF
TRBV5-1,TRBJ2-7,CASSLVSSEEQYF
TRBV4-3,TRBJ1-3,CASSQDQGSGNTIYF
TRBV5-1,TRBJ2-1,CASSDGTSRNNEQFF
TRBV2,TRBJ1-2,CASSEGSGTGYHGYTF
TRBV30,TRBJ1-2,CAWGDRGYGYTF
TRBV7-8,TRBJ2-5,CASSFPTGRVVQETQYF
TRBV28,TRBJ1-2,CATERGSRGYTF
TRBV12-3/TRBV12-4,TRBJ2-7,CASSSRYEQYF
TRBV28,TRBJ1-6,CASSFKLGSSSPLHF
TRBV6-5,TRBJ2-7,CASSYQGQGEQYF
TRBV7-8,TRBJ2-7,CASNPFDGYSYEQYF
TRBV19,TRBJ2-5,CASRNRQGLGETQYF
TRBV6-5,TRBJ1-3,CASRGTGVGNTIYF
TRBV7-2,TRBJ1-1,CASSLETGGFTEAFF
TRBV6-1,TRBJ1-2,CASSESRFRYTF
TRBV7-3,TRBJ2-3,CASSRGMSRGGGTTDTQYF
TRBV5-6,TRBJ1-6,CASSLPYNSPLHF
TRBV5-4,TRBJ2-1,CASSPAASGGVYEQFF
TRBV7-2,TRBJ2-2,CASSLVGEVGELFF
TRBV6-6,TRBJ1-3,CASWGSGNTIYF
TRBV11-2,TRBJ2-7,CASSLYIGKGYEQYF
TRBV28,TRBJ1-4,CASSLPPGLTLGKLFF
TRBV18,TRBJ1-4,CASSPTTGAGEKLFF
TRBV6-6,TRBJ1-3,CASSGSLVQGGGNTIYF
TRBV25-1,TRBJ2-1,CASSLLAGVNNEQFF
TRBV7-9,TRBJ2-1,CASRGLDNEQFF
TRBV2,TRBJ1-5,CASSSGTVNQPQHF
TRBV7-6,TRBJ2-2,CASSLGRSTGELFF
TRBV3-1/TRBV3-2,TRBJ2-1,CASSLSGGQRYEQFF
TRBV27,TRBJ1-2,CASSSSTGLLRDYGYTF
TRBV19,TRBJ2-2,CASVGGQLTLTGELFF